A selection of T cell receptor beta chains follows, all from one sample in a study of T-cell reconstitution after alpha-beta-depleted transplantation in children. TCRdb fed the PCR reads into MiXCR, producing one record per CDR3 protein. The sample carries approximately 800,000 distinct CDR3 sequences, about 16% recorded once. Sequencing was performed on PBMCs, mostly from graft donor cells, taken 360 days after TCRalphabeta/CD19-depleted stem cell transplant. Receptors were obtained from a male patient younger than 18 who had a stem cell transplant for acute lymphoblastic leukemia, so the T cells may come from the graft donor. Both conserved end residues are part of each CDR3. D genes are given only for firm matches. Rows give clone size only sometimes, using once, few, many, or a class for an expanded clone.

j_call v_call clone_size d_call cdr3_length cdr3_nt cdr3_aa
TRBJ1-2 TRBV5-1 few NA 15 TGCGCCAGCAGCCCTACAGGGAAACCTAACTATGGCTACACCTTC CASSPTGKPNYGYTF
TRBJ2-3 TRBV5-1 few NA 14 TGCGCCAGCGAACCGGGACTCCGTTACGATACGCAGTATTTT CASEPGLRYDTQYF
TRBJ2-1 TRBV29-1 few TRBD2 15 TGCAGCGTAACTAGCGCGTTACTTTATTACAATGAGCAGTTCTTC CSVTSALLYYNEQFF
TRBJ2-5 TRBV27 many TRBD1 16 TGTGCCAGCAGTTTCGGTAGGGGGCAGGGTGAAGAGACCCAGTACTTC CASSFGRGQGEETQYF
TRBJ2-3 TRBV12-3/TRBV12-4 many NA 13 TGTGCCAGCTGTCCCTTAGCAACAGATACGAAGTATTTT CASCPLATDTKYF
TRBJ2-3 TRBV11-1 few NA 18 TGTGCCAGCAGCTTCTTTCCTTCCGGGACCTCCCACACAGATACGCAGTATTTT CASSFFPSGTSHTDTQYF
TRBJ2-5 TRBV6-5 NA NA 15 TGTGCCAGCAGTTACTCGAGAGCGGTCCAAGAGACCCAGTACTTC CASSYSRAVQETQYF
TRBJ2-2 TRBV5-1 many NA 15 TGCGCCAGCAGCTTGCGAGCTGGGTACACCGGGGAGCTGTTTTTT CASSLRAGYTGELFF
TRBJ2-5 TRBV11-2 few NA 16 TGTGCCAGCAGCTCCGACTTTTCGGGCCTCAGAGAGACCCAGTACTTC CASSSDFSGLRETQYF
TRBJ2-7 TRBV6-1 NA NA 13 TGTGCCAGCAAATGGGGCCCCTACTACGAGCAGTACTTC CASKWGPYYEQYF
TRBJ2-7 TRBV5-1 many TRBD2 16 TGCGCCAGCAGCCGGTCTAAGCGGGGAGCCTCCTACGAGCAGTACTTC CASSRSKRGASYEQYF
TRBJ2-1 TRBV29-1 few NA 14 TGCAGCGTGGGGGGCGGGACACCAAAGGGCGAGCAGTTCTTC CSVGGGTPKGEQFF
TRBJ2-1 TRBV5-4 NA TRBD2 15 TGTGCCAGCAGCTTGCGGTTAGCGGGAGGGCAGGAGCAGTTCTTC CASSLRLAGGQEQFF
TRBJ2-1 TRBV23-1 NA NA 17 TGCGCCTCGTCGGGGGACGGTGGGGGCGGGAGTGACAATGAGCAGTTCTTC CASSGDGGGGSDNEQFF
TRBJ1-5 TRBV12-3/TRBV12-4 few NA 14 TGTGCCAGCAGTTTCGCTTGGGGGCATCAGCCCCAGCATTTT CASSFAWGHQPQHF
TRBJ2-4 TRBV11-2 NA NA 18 TGTGCCAGCAGCTTGGGGATAAAGGACCCGGTAGCCAAAAACATTCAGTACTTC CASSLGIKDPVAKNIQYF
TRBJ1-3 TRBV6-1 many NA 15 TGTGCCAGCAGTCCCGGACGGTTCTCTGGAAACACCATATATTTT CASSPGRFSGNTIYF
TRBJ2-7 TRBV18 NA NA 17 TGTGCCAGCTCACCACATACCCCACAACGGAGCCCCTACGAGCAGTACTTC CASSPHTPQRSPYEQYF
TRBJ1-4 TRBV12-3/TRBV12-4 many TRBD1 15 TGTGCCAGCACCCTGGGACAGGGATCCCGCGAAAAACTGTTTTTT CASTLGQGSREKLFF
TRBJ2-7 TRBV5-6 NA TRBD1 14 TGTGCCAGCAGCTTGTCACAGGGGGTCCACGAGCAGTACTTC CASSLSQGVHEQYF
TRBJ1-5 TRBV7-8 few NA 14 TGTGCCAGCAGCTTCCGGGAGCCGGGAGGGTCCCAGCATTTT CASSFREPGGSQHF
TRBJ2-5 TRBV3-1 few NA 11 TGTGCCAGCAGCCACCTTCAGACCCAGTACTTC CASSHLQTQYF
TRBJ1-5 TRBV12-3/TRBV12-4 few TRBD1 15 TGTGCCAGCAGTTTGTGGGGACAGGGTAATCAGCCCCAGCATTTT CASSLWGQGNQPQHF
TRBJ2-1 TRBV7-6 NA TRBD2 15 TGTGCCAGCAGCTTAGCGACGGGAGGGCCCTATGAGCAGTTCTTC CASSLATGGPYEQFF
TRBJ1-4 TRBV7-9 NA TRBD1 15 TGTGCCAGCAGCAAATGGACAGGGGCTAATGAAAAACTGTTTTTT CASSKWTGANEKLFF
TRBJ2-7 TRBV5-5 NA NA 14 TGTGCCAGCAGCCCTGGACTGGTGACCTACGAGCAGTACTTC CASSPGLVTYEQYF
TRBJ2-2 TRBV29-1 NA NA 12 TGCAGCTTAGTTGCCCCTTCCGGGGAGCTGTTTTTT CSLVAPSGELFF
TRBJ2-1 TRBV29-1 NA TRBD1 13 TGCAGCGTTGGACCAGGGGGCATCAATGAGCAGTTCTTC CSVGPGGINEQFF
TRBJ2-2 TRBV2 NA NA 15 TGTGCCAGCAGTGGACTACCTTCGAACACCGGGGAGCTGTTTTTT CASSGLPSNTGELFF
TRBJ2-1 TRBV3-1 few NA 12 TGTGCCAGCAGCCCAAAAAGGAATGAGCAGTTCTTC CASSPKRNEQFF
TRBJ2-5 TRBV9 few NA 14 TGTGCCAGCAGCTTCCCGGACAAGAAGGAGACCCAGTACTTC CASSFPDKKETQYF
TRBJ2-5 TRBV4-1 few NA 14 TGCGCCAGCAGCGATCTTTTGGGCCGGGACACCCAGTACTTC CASSDLLGRDTQYF
TRBJ2-7 TRBV10-2 NA NA 15 TGCGCCAGCAGTGAGGGCGGGGTGAACTCCTACGAGCAGTACTTC CASSEGGVNSYEQYF
TRBJ2-7 TRBV14 few NA 12 TGTGCCAGCATTACGAACTCCTACGAGCAGTACTTC CASITNSYEQYF
TRBJ2-1 TRBV4-1 NA NA 12 TGCGCCAGCGGAGGAATTGCGGATGAGCAGTTCTTC CASGGIADEQFF
TRBJ2-7 TRBV7-9 few NA 17 TGTGCCAGCAGCTTAAGGAGGGGACTCGCACAGGCCCACGAGCAGTACTTC CASSLRRGLAQAHEQYF
TRBJ2-1 TRBV7-2 many NA 15 TGTGCCAGCAGCTTTCACGGGAGCTCCTACAATGAGCAGTTCTTC CASSFHGSSYNEQFF
TRBJ1-5 TRBV10-3 few TRBD1 15 TGTGCCATCAGCAAGGGGGCGGGAGGCAATCAGCCCCAGCATTTT CAISKGAGGNQPQHF
TRBJ2-7 TRBV7-2 few NA 15 TGTGCCAGCAGCTTAGCCGGGACAACCGACCACGAGCAGTACTTC CASSLAGTTDHEQYF
TRBJ1-6 TRBV4-1 few NA 17 TGCGCCAGCAGCCAAGATAAAATAGGGGTGTTTAATTCACCCCTCCACTTT CASSQDKIGVFNSPLHF
TRBJ2-7 TRBV5-1 many NA 14 TGCGCCAGCAGCCCCGGGGCAGAGAACTACGAGCAGTACTTC CASSPGAENYEQYF
TRBJ1-1 TRBV18 NA TRBD1 14 TGTGCCAGCTCTCTGAGTTCAGGGGGCACTGAAGCTTTCTTT CASSLSSGGTEAFF
TRBJ1-2 TRBV9 NA TRBD1 17 TGTGCCAGCAGCGTAGCTGAAAGGACAGGGGGTAACTATGGCTACACCTTC CASSVAERTGGNYGYTF
TRBJ1-3 TRBV11-3 NA TRBD1 16 TGTGCCAGCACCCAACAGGGGGCGCGTCAAGGAAACACCATATATTTT CASTQQGARQGNTIYF
TRBJ2-7 TRBV27 NA TRBD1 16 TGTGCCAGCAGTCCGCATGACAGGGGGCGATCCTACGAGCAGTACTTC CASSPHDRGRSYEQYF
TRBJ2-3 TRBV5-1 many NA 13 TGCGCCAGCAGCTGGACTACCACAGATACGCAGTATTTT CASSWTTTDTQYF
TRBJ2-3 TRBV12-3/TRBV12-4 many TRBD1 14 TGTGCCAGCAGGCGACAGGGTTGGACAGATACGCAGTATTTT CASRRQGWTDTQYF
TRBJ1-2 TRBV20-1 NA NA 13 TGCAGTGCTAGAGAGGGGGTTTTCTATGGCTACACCTTC CSAREGVFYGYTF
TRBJ1-2 TRBV5-1 few NA 14 TGCGCCAGCAGCTTGGTTGAGGGTCGCGGTGGCTACACCTTC CASSLVEGRGGYTF
TRBJ2-2 TRBV5-1 once NA 16 TGCGCCAGCAGCTTCGGGGCGGGACTGAACACCGGGGAGCTGTTTTTT CASSFGAGLNTGELFF
TRBJ2-7 TRBV20-1 NA TRBD1 14 TGCAGTGCTACTCCCGGACAGGACCCCTACGAGCAGTACTTC CSATPGQDPYEQYF